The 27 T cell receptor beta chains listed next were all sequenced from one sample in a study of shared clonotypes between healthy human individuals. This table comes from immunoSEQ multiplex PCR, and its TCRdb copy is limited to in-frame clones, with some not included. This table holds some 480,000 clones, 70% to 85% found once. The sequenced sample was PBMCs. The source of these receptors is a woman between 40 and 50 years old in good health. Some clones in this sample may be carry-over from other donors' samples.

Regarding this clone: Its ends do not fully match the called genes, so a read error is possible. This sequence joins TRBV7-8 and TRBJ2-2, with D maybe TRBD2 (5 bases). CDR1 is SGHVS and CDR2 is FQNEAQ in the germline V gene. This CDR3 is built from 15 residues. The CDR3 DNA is TGTGCCAGCAGCGCCGACGGACTTAACACCGGGGAACTGTTTTTT. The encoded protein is CASSADGLNTGELFF.

The chain's CDR3 is CATFGMNTEAFF. Written as DNA, the CDR3 is TGTGCCACCTTCGGTATGAACACTGAAGCTTTCTTT. The chain joins TRBV28 to TRBJ1-1, with unresolved D. Trimming pared 10 bases from V and 0 bases from J, leaving 9 bases between. There are 12 residues in the CDR3. CDR1 MDHEN and CDR2 SYDVKM come from the germline V gene.

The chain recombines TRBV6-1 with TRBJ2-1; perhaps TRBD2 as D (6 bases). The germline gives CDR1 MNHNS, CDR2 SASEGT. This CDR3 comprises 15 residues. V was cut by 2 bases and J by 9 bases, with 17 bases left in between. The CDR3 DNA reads TGTGCCAGCAGTGAATATGCGGGAACGACCAGTGAGCAGTTCTTC. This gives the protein CASSEYAGTTSEQFF.

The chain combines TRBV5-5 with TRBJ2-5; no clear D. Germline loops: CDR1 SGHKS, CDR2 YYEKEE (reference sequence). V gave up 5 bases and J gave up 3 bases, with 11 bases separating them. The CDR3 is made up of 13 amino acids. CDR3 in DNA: TGTGCCAGCAGAACTCTCTATGAAGAGACCCAGTACTTC. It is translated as CASRTLYEETQYF.

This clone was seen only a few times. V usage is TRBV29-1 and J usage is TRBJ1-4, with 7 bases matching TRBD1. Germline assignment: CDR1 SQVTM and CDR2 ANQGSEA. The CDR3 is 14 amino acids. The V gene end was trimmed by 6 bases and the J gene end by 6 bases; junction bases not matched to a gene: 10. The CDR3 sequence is CSVISTGRDEKLFF. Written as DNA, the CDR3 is TGCAGCGTCATCTCGACAGGGCGGGATGAAAAACTGTTTTTT.

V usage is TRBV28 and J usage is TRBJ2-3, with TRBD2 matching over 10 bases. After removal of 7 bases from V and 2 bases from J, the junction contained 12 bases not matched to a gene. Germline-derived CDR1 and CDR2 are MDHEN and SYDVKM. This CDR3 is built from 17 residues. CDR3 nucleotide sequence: TGTGCCAGCACCCCCCTCGGACTAGCGGCTTACACAGATACGCAGTATTTT. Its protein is CASTPLGLAAYTDTQYF.

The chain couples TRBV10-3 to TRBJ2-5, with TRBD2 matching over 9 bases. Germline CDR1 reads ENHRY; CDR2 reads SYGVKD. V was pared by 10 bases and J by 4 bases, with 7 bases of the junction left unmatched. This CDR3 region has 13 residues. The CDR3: CATALAGAETQYF. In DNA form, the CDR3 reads TGTGCCACCGCCTTAGCGGGAGCAGAGACCCAGTACTTC.

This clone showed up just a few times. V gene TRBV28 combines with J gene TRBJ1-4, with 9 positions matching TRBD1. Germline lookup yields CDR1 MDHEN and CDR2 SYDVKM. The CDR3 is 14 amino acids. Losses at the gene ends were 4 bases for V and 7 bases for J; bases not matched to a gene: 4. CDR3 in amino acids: CASSYRQGGEKLFF. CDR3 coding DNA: TGTGCCAGCAGTTATAGACAGGGGGGTGAAAAACTGTTTTTT. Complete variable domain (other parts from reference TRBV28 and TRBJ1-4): DVKVTQSSRYLVKRTGEKVFLECVQDMDHENMFWYRQDPGLGLRLIYFSYDVKMKEKGDIPEGYSVSREKKERFSLILESASTNQTSMYLCASSYRQGGEKLFFGSGTQLSVL.

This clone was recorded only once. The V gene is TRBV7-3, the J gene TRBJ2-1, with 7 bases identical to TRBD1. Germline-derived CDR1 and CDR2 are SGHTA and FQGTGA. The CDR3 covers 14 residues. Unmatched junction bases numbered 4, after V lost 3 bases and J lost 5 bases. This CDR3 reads CASSLDRWDNEQFF. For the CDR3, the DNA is TGTGCCAGCAGCTTGGACAGGTGGGACAATGAGCAGTTCTTC.

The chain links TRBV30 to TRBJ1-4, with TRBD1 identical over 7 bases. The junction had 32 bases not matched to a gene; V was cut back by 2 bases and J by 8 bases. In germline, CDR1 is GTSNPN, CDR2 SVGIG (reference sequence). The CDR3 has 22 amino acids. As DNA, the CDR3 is TGTGCCTGGAGTTCCCCATCACCCCCCGAGACAGGGTTGTTATTTCCTGACGAAAAACTGTTTTTT. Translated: CAWSSPSPPETGLLFPDEKLFF.

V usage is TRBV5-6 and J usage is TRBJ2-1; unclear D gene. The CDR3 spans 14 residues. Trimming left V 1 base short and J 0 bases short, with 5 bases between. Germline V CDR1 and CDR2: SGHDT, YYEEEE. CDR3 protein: CASSLPDSYNEQFF. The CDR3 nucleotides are TGTGCCAGCAGCTTGCCGGACTCCTACAATGAGCAGTTCTTC. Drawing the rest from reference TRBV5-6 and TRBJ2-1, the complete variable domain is DAGVTQSPTHLIKTRGQQVTLRCSPKSGHDTVSWYQQALGQGPQFIFQYYEEEERQRGNFPDRFSGHQFPNYSSELNVNALLLGDSALYLCASSLPDSYNEQFFGPGTRLTVL.

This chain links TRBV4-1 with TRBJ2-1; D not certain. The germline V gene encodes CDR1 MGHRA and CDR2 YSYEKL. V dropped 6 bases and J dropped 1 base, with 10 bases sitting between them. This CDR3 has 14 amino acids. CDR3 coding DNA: TGCGCCAGCAGTAATGGAGTTTCCTACAATGAGCAGTTCTTC. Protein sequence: CASSNGVSYNEQFF.

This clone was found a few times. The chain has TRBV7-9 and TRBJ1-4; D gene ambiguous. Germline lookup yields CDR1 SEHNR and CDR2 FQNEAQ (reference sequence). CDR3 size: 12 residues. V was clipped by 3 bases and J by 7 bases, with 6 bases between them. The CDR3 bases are TGTGCCAGCAGCTTGCTTGGTGAAAAACTGTTTTTT. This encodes CASSLLGEKLFF.

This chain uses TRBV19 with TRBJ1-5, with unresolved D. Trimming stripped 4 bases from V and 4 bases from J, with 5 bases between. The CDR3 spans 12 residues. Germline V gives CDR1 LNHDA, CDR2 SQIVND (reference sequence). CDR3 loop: CASSKDNQPQHF. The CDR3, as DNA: TGTGCCAGTAGTAAAGATAATCAGCCCCAGCATTTT.

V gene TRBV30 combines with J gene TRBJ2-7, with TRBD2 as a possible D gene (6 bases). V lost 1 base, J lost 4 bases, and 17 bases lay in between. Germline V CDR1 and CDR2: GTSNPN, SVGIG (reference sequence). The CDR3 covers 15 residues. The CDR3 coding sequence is TGTGCCTGGAGTGATCCTAGCGAATATTTGTACGAGCAGTACTTC. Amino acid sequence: CAWSDPSEYLYEQYF.

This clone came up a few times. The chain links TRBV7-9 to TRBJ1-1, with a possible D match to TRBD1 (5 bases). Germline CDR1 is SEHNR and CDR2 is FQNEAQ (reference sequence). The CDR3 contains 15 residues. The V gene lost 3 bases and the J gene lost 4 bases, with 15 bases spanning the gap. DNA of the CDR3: TGTGCCAGCAGCTTTGAGGTTGGGACTCCCACTGAAGCTTTCTTT. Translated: CASSFEVGTPTEAFF.

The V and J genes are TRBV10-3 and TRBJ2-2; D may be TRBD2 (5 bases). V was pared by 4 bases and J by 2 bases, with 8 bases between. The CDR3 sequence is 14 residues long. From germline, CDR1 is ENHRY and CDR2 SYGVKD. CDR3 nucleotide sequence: TGTGCCATCAGTGGACGGACTAACACCGGGGAGCTGTTTTTT. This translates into CAISGRTNTGELFF.

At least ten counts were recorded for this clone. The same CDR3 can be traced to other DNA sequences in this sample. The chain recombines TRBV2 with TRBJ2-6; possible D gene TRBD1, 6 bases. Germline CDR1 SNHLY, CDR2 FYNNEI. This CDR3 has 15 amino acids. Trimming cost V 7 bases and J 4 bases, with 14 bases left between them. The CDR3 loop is CASTGDASGANVLTF. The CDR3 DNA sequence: TGTGCCAGCACAGGGGACGCTTCCGGGGCCAACGTCCTGACTTTC.

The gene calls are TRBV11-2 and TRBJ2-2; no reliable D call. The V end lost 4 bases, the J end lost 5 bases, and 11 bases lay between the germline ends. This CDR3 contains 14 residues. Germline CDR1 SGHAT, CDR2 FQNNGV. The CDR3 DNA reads TGTGCCAGCAGCTCCCGACCGCGTACCGGGGAGCTGTTTTTT. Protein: CASSSRPRTGELFF.

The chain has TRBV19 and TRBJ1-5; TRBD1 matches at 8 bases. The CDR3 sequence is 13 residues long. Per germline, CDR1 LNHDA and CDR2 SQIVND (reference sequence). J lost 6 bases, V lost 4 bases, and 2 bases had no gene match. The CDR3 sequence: CASSTQGAQPQHF. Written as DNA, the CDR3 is TGTGCCAGTAGTACTCAGGGGGCTCAGCCCCAGCATTTT.

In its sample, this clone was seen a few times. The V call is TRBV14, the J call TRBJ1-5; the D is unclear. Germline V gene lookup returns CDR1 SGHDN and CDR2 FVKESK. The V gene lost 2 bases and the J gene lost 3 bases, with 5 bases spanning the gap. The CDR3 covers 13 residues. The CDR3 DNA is TGTGCCAGCAGCCAAAACTTCAATCAGCCCCAGCATTTT. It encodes CASSQNFNQPQHF.

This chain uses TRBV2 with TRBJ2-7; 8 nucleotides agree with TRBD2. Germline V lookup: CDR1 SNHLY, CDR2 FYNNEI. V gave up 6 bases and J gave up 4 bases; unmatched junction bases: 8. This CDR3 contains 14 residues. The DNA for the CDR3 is TGTGCCAGCAGAGAGCGGGAGATGTCGTACGAGCAGTACTTC. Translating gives CASREREMSYEQYF.

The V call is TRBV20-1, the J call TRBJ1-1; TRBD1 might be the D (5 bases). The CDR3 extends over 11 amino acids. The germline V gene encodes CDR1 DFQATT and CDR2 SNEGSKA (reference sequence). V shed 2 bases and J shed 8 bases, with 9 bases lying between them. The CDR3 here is CSARRQTEAFF. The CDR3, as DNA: TGCAGTGCTAGAAGACAGACCGAAGCTTTCTTT.

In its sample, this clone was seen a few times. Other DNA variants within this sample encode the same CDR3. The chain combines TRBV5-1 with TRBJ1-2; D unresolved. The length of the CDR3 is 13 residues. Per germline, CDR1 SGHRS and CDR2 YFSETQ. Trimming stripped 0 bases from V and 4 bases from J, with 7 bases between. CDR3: CASSLDSLYGYTF. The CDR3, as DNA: TGCGCCAGCAGCTTGGATAGCCTCTATGGCTACACCTTC.

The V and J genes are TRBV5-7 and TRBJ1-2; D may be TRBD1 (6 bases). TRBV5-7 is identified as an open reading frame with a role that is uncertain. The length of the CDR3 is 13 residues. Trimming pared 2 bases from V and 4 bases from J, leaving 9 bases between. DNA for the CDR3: TGTGCCAGCAGCTTCTTACAGGGCTATGGCTACACCTTC. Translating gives CASSFLQGYGYTF.

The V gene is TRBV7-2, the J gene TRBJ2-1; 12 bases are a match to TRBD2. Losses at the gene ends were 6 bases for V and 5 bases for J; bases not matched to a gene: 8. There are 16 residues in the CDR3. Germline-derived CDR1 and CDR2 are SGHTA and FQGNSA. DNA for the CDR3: TGTGCCAGCAGATTTAGACTAGCGGGAGTTAACAATGAGCAGTTCTTC. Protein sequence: CASRFRLAGVNNEQFF.

CDR3 residues: CASSLPGLENEQFF. The CDR3 nucleotides read TGTGCCAGCAGCTTGCCGGGACTAGAAAATGAGCAGTTCTTC. This rearrangement joins TRBV5-6 to TRBJ2-1, with TRBD2 matching over 8 bases. Trimming cost V 1 base and J 7 bases; bases outside gene matches: 4. The CDR3 length is 14 residues. Germline CDR1 and CDR2: SGHDT and YYEEEE. Full variable domain (missing parts from reference TRBV5-6 and TRBJ2-1): DAGVTQSPTHLIKTRGQQVTLRCSPKSGHDTVSWYQQALGQGPQFIFQYYEEEERQRGNFPDRFSGHQFPNYSSELNVNALLLGDSALYLCASSLPGLENEQFFGPGTRLTVL.